A selection of T cell receptor beta chains follows, all from one sample in a study of blood T cells in healthy people across ages. In TCRdb, the 5' RACE reads were re-called with MiXCR into one record per CDR3 protein. There are 720,000 or so distinct CDR3 sequences in the sample; 40% to 45% occur only once, and 30% lies in the top ten. Sequencing was performed on blood. These receptors originate from a man older than 75 in good health. Each CDR3 is given with its conserved first and last residue. The order of the fields is clone size, D gene, J gene, V gene, CDR3 protein, CDR3 DNA. D genes are given only for firm matches. Some rows have no size entry. The others give once, few or many, or a class for an expanded clone.

abundance: few
d_gene: NA
j_gene: TRBJ2-7
v_gene: TRBV5-1
CDR3aa: CASSPGVSSVEQYF
CDR3nt: TGCGCCAGCAGCCCGGGGGTGTCCTCCGTCGAGCAGTACTTC

abundance: NA
d_gene: NA
j_gene: TRBJ2-5
v_gene: TRBV27
CDR3aa: CASSSGDGVETQYF
CDR3nt: TGTGCCAGCAGCTCAGGGGACGGGGTAGAGACCCAGTACTTC

abundance: many
d_gene: TRBD2
j_gene: TRBJ2-7
v_gene: TRBV15
CDR3aa: CATSRTSAEQYF
CDR3nt: TGTGCCACCAGCAGAACTAGCGCCGAGCAGTACTTC

abundance: NA
d_gene: NA
j_gene: TRBJ2-2
v_gene: TRBV7-3
CDR3aa: CASSPRTGAGELFF
CDR3nt: TGTGCCAGCAGCCCCCGGACTGGGGCCGGGGAGCTGTTTTTT

abundance: NA
d_gene: NA
j_gene: TRBJ2-3
v_gene: TRBV12-3/TRBV12-4
CDR3aa: CASSLVTNQADTQYF
CDR3nt: TGTGCCAGCAGTTTAGTGACCAACCAGGCAGATACGCAGTATTTT

abundance: few
d_gene: NA
j_gene: TRBJ1-5
v_gene: TRBV5-1
CDR3aa: CASSLQGHSNQPQHF
CDR3nt: TGCGCCAGCAGCTTACAGGGTCATAGCAATCAGCCCCAGCATTTT

abundance: few
d_gene: NA
j_gene: TRBJ1-2
v_gene: TRBV20-1
CDR3aa: CSASYRDSGYTF
CDR3nt: TGCAGTGCTAGTTACAGGGATTCTGGCTACACCTTC

abundance: NA
d_gene: TRBD1
j_gene: TRBJ1-2
v_gene: TRBV29-1
CDR3aa: CSTGQGVTF
CDR3nt: TGCAGCACTGGACAGGGCGTCACCTTC

abundance: NA
d_gene: TRBD2
j_gene: TRBJ2-7
v_gene: TRBV28
CDR3aa: CASIPGLATSYEQYF
CDR3nt: TGTGCCAGCATTCCGGGACTAGCGACCTCCTACGAGCAGTACTTC

abundance: NA
d_gene: NA
j_gene: TRBJ2-7
v_gene: TRBV29-1
CDR3aa: CSAAPGGGGEQYF
CDR3nt: TGCAGCGCTGCACCAGGAGGGGGGGGCGAGCAGTACTTC

abundance: NA
d_gene: NA
j_gene: TRBJ1-4
v_gene: TRBV7-9
CDR3aa: CASSSGDEKLFF
CDR3nt: TGTGCCAGCAGCTCCGGGGACGAAAAACTGTTTTTT

abundance: many
d_gene: NA
j_gene: TRBJ1-4
v_gene: TRBV4-2
CDR3aa: CASSQDIQASEKLFF
CDR3nt: TGTGCCAGCAGCCAAGATATTCAAGCGAGTGAAAAACTGTTTTTT

abundance: NA
d_gene: TRBD1
j_gene: TRBJ2-3
v_gene: TRBV20-1
CDR3aa: CSARGLWGQGIDTQYF
CDR3nt: TGCAGTGCTAGAGGCCTTTGGGGACAGGGCATAGATACGCAGTATTTT

abundance: few
d_gene: NA
j_gene: TRBJ2-5
v_gene: TRBV20-1
CDR3aa: CSATRTGETQYF
CDR3nt: TGCAGTGCTACGAGGACTGGAGAGACCCAGTACTTC

abundance: NA
d_gene: NA
j_gene: TRBJ1-1
v_gene: TRBV20-1
CDR3aa: CSAPLGGNTEAFF
CDR3nt: TGCAGTGCTCCTTTGGGGGGAAACACTGAAGCTTTCTTT

abundance: NA
d_gene: NA
j_gene: TRBJ1-5
v_gene: TRBV5-6
CDR3aa: CASSIPTGPQHF
CDR3nt: TGTGCCAGCAGCATCCCAACGGGGCCCCAGCATTTT

abundance: few
d_gene: NA
j_gene: TRBJ2-7
v_gene: TRBV7-6
CDR3aa: CASSGGAGTGIAGATTEQYF
CDR3nt: TGTGCCAGCAGCGGAGGTGCTGGGACAGGGATAGCGGGAGCTACCACTGAGCAGTACTTC

abundance: many
d_gene: TRBD2
j_gene: TRBJ2-3
v_gene: TRBV6-5
CDR3aa: CASSSGLAGGQTQYF
CDR3nt: TGTGCCAGCAGTTCGGGACTAGCGGGGGGGCAGACGCAGTATTTT

abundance: NA
d_gene: NA
j_gene: TRBJ2-5
v_gene: TRBV27
CDR3aa: CASSRQEWNEQYF
CDR3nt: TGTGCCAGCAGCCGACAGGAGTGGAATGAGCAGTACTTC

abundance: NA
d_gene: TRBD2
j_gene: TRBJ2-5
v_gene: TRBV5-6
CDR3aa: CASSSPLAGGGETQYF
CDR3nt: TGTGCCAGCAGCTCTCCACTAGCGGGAGGAGGGGAGACTCAGTACTTC

abundance: many
d_gene: TRBD1
j_gene: TRBJ1-4
v_gene: TRBV5-1
CDR3aa: CASSRDRGDEKLFF
CDR3nt: TGCGCCAGCAGCCGGGACAGGGGAGATGAAAAACTGTTTTTT

abundance: NA
d_gene: NA
j_gene: TRBJ2-5
v_gene: TRBV20-1
CDR3aa: CSSRAGRGETQYF
CDR3nt: TGCAGTTCCCGAGCGGGCCGGGGAGAGACCCAGTACTTC

abundance: NA
d_gene: TRBD2
j_gene: TRBJ2-1
v_gene: TRBV28
CDR3aa: CASSGSGIKGNEQFF
CDR3nt: TGTGCCAGCAGTGGTAGCGGGATTAAAGGCAATGAGCAGTTCTTC

abundance: NA
d_gene: TRBD2
j_gene: TRBJ2-1
v_gene: TRBV5-1
CDR3aa: CASSLLAEIYNEQFF
CDR3nt: TGCGCCAGCAGCTTACTAGCGGAAATATACAATGAGCAGTTCTTC

abundance: NA
d_gene: NA
j_gene: TRBJ2-5
v_gene: TRBV6-2/TRBV6-3
CDR3aa: CATEGRGPPNEQYF
CDR3nt: TGTGCCACAGAGGGGCGCGGACCGCCCAATGAGCAGTACTTC

abundance: NA
d_gene: NA
j_gene: TRBJ2-3
v_gene: TRBV27
CDR3aa: CASSFRPLDTQYF
CDR3nt: TGTGCCAGCAGTTTTCGCCCTTTAGATACGCAGTATTTT

abundance: NA
d_gene: NA
j_gene: TRBJ2-3
v_gene: TRBV19
CDR3aa: CASSMGISSTDTQYF
CDR3nt: TGTGCCAGTAGTATGGGGATCTCTAGCACAGATACGCAGTATTTT

abundance: NA
d_gene: NA
j_gene: TRBJ2-7
v_gene: TRBV20-1
CDR3aa: CSAREGGGNSYNEQYF
CDR3nt: TGCAGTGCTAGAGAGGGCGGGGGCAACTCCTACAATGAGCAGTACTTC

abundance: few
d_gene: TRBD2
j_gene: TRBJ2-5
v_gene: TRBV2
CDR3aa: CASSGTSGGAVTQYF
CDR3nt: TGTGCCAGCAGTGGGACTAGCGGGGGGGCAGTGACCCAGTACTTC

abundance: NA
d_gene: NA
j_gene: TRBJ1-5
v_gene: TRBV12-3/TRBV12-4
CDR3aa: CASSPAGTNQPQHF
CDR3nt: TGTGCCAGCAGCCCGGCCGGGACCAATCAGCCCCAGCATTTT

abundance: many
d_gene: NA
j_gene: TRBJ2-7
v_gene: TRBV7-2
CDR3aa: CASSSIASYEQYF
CDR3nt: TGTGCCAGCAGTTCTATAGCGTCCTACGAGCAGTACTTC